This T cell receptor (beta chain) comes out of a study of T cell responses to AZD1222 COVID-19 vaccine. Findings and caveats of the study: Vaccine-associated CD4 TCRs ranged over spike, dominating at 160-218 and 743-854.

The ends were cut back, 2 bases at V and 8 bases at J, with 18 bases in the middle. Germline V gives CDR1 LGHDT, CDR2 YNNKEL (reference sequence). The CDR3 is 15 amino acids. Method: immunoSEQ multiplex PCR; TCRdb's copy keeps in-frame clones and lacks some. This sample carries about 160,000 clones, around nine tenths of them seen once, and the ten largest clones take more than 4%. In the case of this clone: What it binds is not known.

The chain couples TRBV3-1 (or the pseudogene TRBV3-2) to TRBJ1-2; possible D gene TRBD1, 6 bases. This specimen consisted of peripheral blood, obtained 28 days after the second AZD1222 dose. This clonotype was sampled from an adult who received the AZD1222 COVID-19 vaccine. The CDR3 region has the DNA TGTGCCAGCAGCCAATCAGTTACGGGGGCCTGGGGCTACACCTTC. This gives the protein CASSQSVTGAWGYTF.